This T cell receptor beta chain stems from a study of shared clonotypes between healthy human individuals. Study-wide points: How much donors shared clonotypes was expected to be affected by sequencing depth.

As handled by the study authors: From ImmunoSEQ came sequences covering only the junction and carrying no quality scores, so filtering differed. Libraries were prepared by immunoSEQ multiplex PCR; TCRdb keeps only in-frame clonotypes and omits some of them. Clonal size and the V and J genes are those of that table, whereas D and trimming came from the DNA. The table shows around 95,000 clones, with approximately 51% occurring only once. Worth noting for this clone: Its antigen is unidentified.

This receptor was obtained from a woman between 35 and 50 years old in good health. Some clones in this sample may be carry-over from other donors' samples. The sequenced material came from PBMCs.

For the CDR3, the DNA is TGTGCCACCAGCAGAGATATCAGGGTTGGAGGAGCTTTCTTT. Encoded protein: CATSRDIRVGGAFF. The chain combines TRBV15 with TRBJ1-1; D is perhaps TRBD1 (5 bases). CDR1 and CDR2 (germline): LNHNV, YYDKDF (reference sequence). Trimming stripped 0 bases from V and 10 bases from J, with 15 bases between. CDR3 size: 14 residues.